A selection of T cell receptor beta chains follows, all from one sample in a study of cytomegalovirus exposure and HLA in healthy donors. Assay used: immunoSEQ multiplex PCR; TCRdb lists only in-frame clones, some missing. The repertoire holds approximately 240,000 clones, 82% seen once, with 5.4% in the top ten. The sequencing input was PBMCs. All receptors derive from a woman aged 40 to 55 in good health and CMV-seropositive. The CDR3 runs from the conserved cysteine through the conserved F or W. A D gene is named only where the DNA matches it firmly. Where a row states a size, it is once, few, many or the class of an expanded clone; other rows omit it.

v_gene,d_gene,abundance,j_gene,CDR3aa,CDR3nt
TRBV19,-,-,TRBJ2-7,CASSMGRGSYEQYF,TGTGCCAGTAGTATGGGCAGGGGCTCCTACGAGCAGTACTTC
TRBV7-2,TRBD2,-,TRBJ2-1,CASSLARLAEEQFF,TGTGCCAGCAGCTTAGCGCGGCTAGCGGAGGAGCAGTTCTTC
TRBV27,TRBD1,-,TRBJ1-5,CASSSHGTGGNQPQHF,TGTGCCAGCAGTTCCCACGGGACAGGGGGAAATCAGCCCCAGCATTTT
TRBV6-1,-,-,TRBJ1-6,CASSETWRVYNSPLHF,TGTGCCAGCAGTGAAACCTGGAGGGTCTATAATTCACCCCTCCACTTT
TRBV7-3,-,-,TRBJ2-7,CASGQGYQWEQYF,TGTGCCAGCGGCCAGGGCTACCAGTGGGAGCAGTACTTC
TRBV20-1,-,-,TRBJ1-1,CSASVNTEAFF,TGCAGTGCATCAGTGAACACTGAAGCTTTCTTT
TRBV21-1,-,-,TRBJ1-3,CASSKAPGQEANTIYF,TGTGCCAGCAGCAAGGCTCCGGGACAGGAGGCAAACACCATATATTTT
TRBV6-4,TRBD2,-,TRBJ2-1,CASSDRLAGAHRPYNEQFF,TGTGCCAGCAGTGACCGACTAGCGGGAGCTCACCGACCTTACAATGAGCAGTTCTTC
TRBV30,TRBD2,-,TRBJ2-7,CAWSISGSNYEQYF,TGTGCCTGGAGTATAAGCGGGAGTAACTACGAGCAGTACTTC
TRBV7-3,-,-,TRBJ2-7,CASSLNSGGQYEQYF,TGTGCCAGCAGCTTAAATTCCGGGGGACAGTACGAGCAGTACTTC
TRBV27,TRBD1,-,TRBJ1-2,CASSPLTGTNYGYTF,TGTGCCAGCAGCCCCTTGACAGGGACTAACTATGGCTACACCTTC
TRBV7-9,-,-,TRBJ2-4,CASSPAGMSAKNIQYF,TGTGCCAGCAGCCCGGCAGGGATGTCGGCCAAAAACATTCAGTACTTC
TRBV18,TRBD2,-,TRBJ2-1,CASSPVHLAGGNSYNEQFF,TGTGCCAGCTCACCAGTACACCTAGCGGGGGGGAATTCCTACAATGAGCAGTTCTTC
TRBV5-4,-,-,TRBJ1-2,CASSRIGSANYGYTF,TGTGCCAGCAGCCGGATCGGCAGCGCTAACTATGGCTACACCTTC
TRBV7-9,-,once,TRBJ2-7,CASSSQTGGVRQYF,TGTGCCAGCAGCTCTCAGACAGGTGGGGTTCGGCAGTACTTC
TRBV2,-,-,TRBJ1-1,CASRTDLNTEAFF,TGTGCCAGCAGGACCGACTTGAACACTGAAGCTTTCTTT
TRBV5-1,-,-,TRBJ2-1,CASSLRQGGSNEQFF,TGCGCCAGCAGCTTGCGCCAGGGGGGTTCCAATGAGCAGTTCTTC
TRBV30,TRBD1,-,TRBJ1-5,CAWSTNRGNQPQHF,TGTGCCTGGAGTACTAACAGGGGAAATCAGCCCCAGCATTTT
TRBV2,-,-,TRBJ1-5,CAIQANPHPPQHF,TGTGCCATTCAAGCCAATCCCCATCCGCCCCAGCATTTT
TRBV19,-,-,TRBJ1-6,CASSPTPGAYNSPLHF,TGTGCCAGTAGTCCGACCCCGGGGGCCTATAATTCACCCCTCCACTTT
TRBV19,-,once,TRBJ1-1,CASSISGTPSPEAFF,TGTGCCAGTAGTATCTCCGGGACACCCAGCCCTGAAGCTTTCTTT
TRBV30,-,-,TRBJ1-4,CASGHRNEKLFF,TGTGCCTCGGGACACCGGAATGAAAAACTGTTTTTT
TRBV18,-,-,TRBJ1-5,CASSPEVEANQPQHF,TGTGCCAGCTCCCCCGAGGTGGAGGCCAATCAGCCCCAGCATTTT
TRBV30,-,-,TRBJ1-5,CAAGGTPGEPQHF,TGTGCGGCCGGGGGGACACCGGGCGAGCCCCAGCATTTT
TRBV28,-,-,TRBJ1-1,CASSLLVRNTEAFF,TGTGCCAGCAGTTTACTAGTAAGGAACACTGAAGCTTTCTTT
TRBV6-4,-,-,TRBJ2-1,CASSEGTPYNEQFF,TGTGCCAGCAGTGAGGGGACTCCATACAATGAGCAGTTCTTC
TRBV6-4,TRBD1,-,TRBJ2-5,CASSRGQTGIETQYF,TGTGCCAGCAGCCGAGGGCAGACAGGGATAGAGACCCAGTACTTC
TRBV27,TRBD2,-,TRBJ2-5,CASSPLAGGKTQYF,TGTGCCAGCAGTCCCCTAGCGGGGGGAAAGACCCAGTACTTC
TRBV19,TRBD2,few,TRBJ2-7,CASRYLLAGGSYEQYF,TGTGCCAGTAGATACCTACTAGCGGGAGGCTCCTACGAGCAGTACTTC